This T cell receptor (beta chain) stems from a study of identical twins (dated by TCRdb to the mid-2010s). Notes on the research overall: To test whether fetal clonotypes persist, this study deep-sequenced TCR alpha and beta repertoires from monozygotic twins, from unrelated adults of various ages, and from cord blood. To rule out contamination, the twin experiments were replicated at different times with different library preparation protocols. Paper-wide results and their limitations: Because the same donors could not be followed over many years, the conclusions depended on cross-sectional statistical analysis. The excess sharing between twins in beta out-of-frame sequences was weaker because fewer shared sequences reduced the signal-to-noise ratio. Fewer insertions were carried by abundant cord blood beta clonotypes; a weaker similar trend was observed in young adult naive repertoires, while no such trend was observed in memory repertoires. Zero-insertion analyses could be partly confounded by invariant T cells such as MAIT and iNKT, although diverse VJ usage argued against such confounding for most clonotypes. In monozygotic twins, out-of-frame TCR alpha sharing was systematically underestimated by recombination models, although the models agreed with sharing between unrelated individuals. Compared with coincidental sharing between unrelated individuals, an excess of low generation-probability sequences was observed among out-of-frame TCR alpha sequences shared between twins.

This clonotype was found once. Its antigen target is currently unknown. No much larger clone is present one base from it, and per-base qualities are unavailable. Library preparation employed 5' RACE. The sequencing machine was an Illumina HiSeq 2000. Template switching introduced a universal primer binding site; the final cDNA contained a unique molecular identifier, enabling accurate counting of TCR cDNA molecules. Specific primers in the conserved constant-segment region were used to synthesize first-strand cDNA for the TCR alpha and beta chains. To control for contamination, each cDNA library was double barcoded with a SMART-Mk sample barcode plus Illumina barcodes. TruSeq adapter sequences, together with Illumina sample barcodes, were added in two successive PCR steps. The Illumina HiSeq platform was used with custom primers to sequence TCR alpha and beta cDNA libraries. Under the source paper's analysis protocol: Unique molecular identifiers were extracted from raw reads with MiGEC, and CDR3 positions were determined with MiXCR. For each individual, recombination models were inferred using an EM algorithm with the repgenHMM and IGoR tools. The tcR package in R was used for shared clonotype analysis, with sharing normalized by the product of cloneset sizes. To study raw recombination without the effects of thymic and clonal selection, out-of-frame nonproductive sequences were analyzed. Clones were called with MiXCR by TCRdb after fastp trimmed the public reads at Q25, and only in-frame beta chains were retained. Every distinct CDR3 protein forms one entry, paired with its most common genes and DNA. The V and J calls reflect TCRdb's pipeline rather than the authors' work. Present in this sample are around 530,000 distinct CDR3 sequences, roughly 15% of which were seen just once. Jointly, the top ten make up around 0.48% of the sample.

Per the germline V gene, MNHEY is the CDR1 and SVGAGI is the CDR2. Including cysteine and phenylalanine, the CDR3 has 15 amino acids. Only CDR3 DNA remains: 45 bases, in frame from the first base. Trimming at the junction amounts to 4 bases on V and 5 bases on J, and the germline ends lie 17 bases apart. Only healthy Caucasian donors were included. The twin cohort comprised three pairs of female monozygotic twins, all aged roughly 18 to 30 years. Positive isolation kits from Invitrogen were used to isolate the CD4+ and CD8+ T cell populations. This sample also belongs to another study, concerning yellow fever vaccine responses in identical twins. The second study reports: The T cell response to vaccination in identical twins was reported by the authors to appear partly convergent and partly personalized. In identical twins, the study followed T cell clones that responded to the vaccine with precision.

Material: CD4+ T cells sorted from blood. The V and J segments used are TRBV6-5 and TRBJ2-5; TRBD1 could be the D gene, as 6 bases match. This receptor was taken from a woman in her late teens or twenties in good health. The DNA sequence is TGTGCCAGCAGTTTATACAGGGCACGTTGGGAGACCCAGTACTTC. The resulting protein is CASSLYRARWETQYF.